Listed here are 11 T cell receptor beta chains from one sample, sequenced in a study of blood T cells in healthy people across ages. PCR was performed a second time for about 7 to 11 cycles using a sample-barcoded 5' primer and a J-beta primer mix. TCRdb redid the calling of the 5' RACE reads with MiXCR, one entry per CDR3 protein. This table holds under 1,000,000 distinct CDR3 sequences, more than 35% found once. Sequencing was carried out using blood. The receptor set was obtained from a man older than 75 in good health.

The chain links TRBV5-1 to TRBJ2-3; no clear D gene. Trimming took 1 base from V and 1 from J, leaving 13 bases between them. Germline values: CDR1 SGHRS, CDR2 YFSETQ. The CDR3 covers 16 residues. The DNA for the CDR3 is TGCGCCAGCAGCTTGTCGGATAGGAGCGGCACAGATACGCAGTATTTT. Encoded protein: CASSLSDRSGTDTQYF.

Ten or more counts support this clonotype. Possible read error: a much larger clone is one base away. The chain carries TRBV30 and TRBJ2-7; D is perhaps TRBD2 (6 bases). This CDR3 has 14 amino acids. V dropped 0 bases and J dropped 6 bases, with 15 bases sitting between them. Germline CDR1 GTSNPN, CDR2 SVGIG (reference sequence). Here the CDR3 reads CAWSVRAGRGEQYF. In DNA, the CDR3 is TGTGCCTGGAGTGTACGAGCGGGTAGGGGCGAGCAGTACTTC.

This clonotype was counted between two and nine times. In DNA form, the CDR3 reads TGTGCCACCAGTGATTCAGGGGGCGGAGAAGGTGGCTACACCTTC. Translation gives CATSDSGGGEGGYTF. The chain carries TRBV24-1 and TRBJ1-2; 8 positions match TRBD1. V lost 2 bases to trimming and J lost 7 bases; unmatched junction nucleotides: 8. CDR3 length equals 15 residues. The germline V gene encodes CDR1 KGHDR and CDR2 SFDVKD.

This chain joins TRBV7-2 and TRBJ2-3; TRBD2 matches at 12 bases. This CDR3 region has 15 residues. Germline CDR1 and CDR2: SGHTA and FQGNSA. The V gene end was trimmed by 5 bases and the J gene end by 6 bases; junction bases not matched to a gene: 6. The chain's CDR3 is CASSSTSGRFDTQYF. The CDR3 nucleotides are TGTGCCAGCAGCAGCACTAGCGGGAGGTTCGATACGCAGTATTTT.

In its sample, this clonotype was seen once. This chain links TRBV12-3 or TRBV12-4 with TRBJ2-2, with D possibly matching TRBD1 (5 bases). This CDR3 contains 13 residues. V dropped 5 bases and J dropped 3 bases, with 7 bases sitting between them. DNA for the CDR3: TGTGCCAGCAGTAAGGGGTACACCGGGGAGCTGTTTTTT. It encodes CASSKGYTGELFF.

V is TRBV2 and J is TRBJ2-2; 9 bases are a match to TRBD1. Germline loops: CDR1 SNHLY, CDR2 FYNNEI. J was trimmed by 4 bases and V by 8 bases; bases with no gene match: 2. The CDR3 extends over 13 amino acids. CDR3 amino acids: CASWTGVTGELFF. CDR3 sequence (DNA): TGTGCCAGCTGGACAGGGGTCACCGGGGAGCTGTTTTTT.

The chain uses TRBV20-1 and TRBJ2-2; D not certain. Germline CDR1 is DFQATT and CDR2 is SNEGSKA (reference sequence). V lost 3 bases to trimming and J lost 0 bases, with 14 bases between them. This CDR3 is 16 amino acids long. CDR3 in amino acids: CSASPPAKANTGELFF. The CDR3 nucleotides are TGCAGTGCTAGCCCGCCAGCGAAAGCGAACACCGGGGAGCTGTTTTTT.

CDR3 residues: CASSYLARESYEQYF. In DNA form, the CDR3 reads TGTGCCAGCAGTTATCTAGCTCGGGAGTCCTACGAGCAGTACTTC. V and J are TRBV28 and TRBJ2-7; possibly TRBD2 for D (6 bases). The V and J ends lost 4 bases and 1 base respectively, with 14 bases between them. The CDR3 length is 15 residues. Germline-derived CDR1 and CDR2 are MDHEN and SYDVKM.

About this clonotype itself: Likely a read error: the CDR3 ends without its conserved phenylalanine or tryptophan. The chain joins TRBV4-2 to TRBJ2-1, with a possible D match to TRBD2 (6 bases). V was pared by 0 bases and J by 6 bases, with 18 bases between. Germline V gene sequence: CDR1 LGHNA, CDR2 YNFKEQ. There are 17 residues in the CDR3. The CDR3 here is CASSQERYPGEVNEQFL. CDR3 DNA: TGTGCCAGCAGCCAAGAGCGGTACCCGGGAGAGGTCAATGAGCAGTTCTTG.

In nucleotides, the CDR3 is TGTGCCAGCAAGCTCAGGACTAGCGCTAACAATGAGCAGTTCTTC. The encoded protein is CASKLRTSANNEQFF. J is TRBJ2-1 and V is TRBV12-3 or TRBV12-4, with 9 positions matching TRBD2. The CDR3 length is 15 residues. V lost 7 bases and J lost 5; bases outside the gene matches: 9.

This clonotype occurred a few times. J is TRBJ2-3 and V is TRBV25-1, with D hard to call. The CDR3 totals 13 residues. CDR1 is MGHDK, CDR2 SYGVNS, per germline. Trimming took off 3 bases at V and 6 bases at J, with 10 bases between the two ends. DNA for the CDR3: TGTGCCAGCAGTGATTTTAACCGGGATACGCAGTATTTT. Translated: CASSDFNRDTQYF.